This entry describes one T cell receptor beta chain. Genomic DNA acted as the template from which TCR beta VDJ combination and CDR3 sequence profiling were carried out. From the reads, TCRdb called clonotypes with MiXCR, one entry per CDR3 protein. The repertoire holds about 190,000 distinct CDR3 sequences, approximately 50% seen once, with over 7.5% in the top ten. Patients chosen for sequencing had CD8+CD57+ cells that had expanded, as shown by flow cytometry. Severe acquired aplastic anemia was present in every patient. Untreated patients provided the blood samples, with no therapy given before sampling. The data originate from a study of CD8+CD57+ T cells in acquired aplastic anemia. For the study at large: The mean DNA yield obtained from sorted CD4+ and CD8+ cells came to 3.2 ug.

V lost 1 base to trimming and J lost 5 bases; unmatched junction nucleotides: 10. Germline V gene data show CDR1 as GTSNPN and CDR2 as SVGIG (reference sequence). This CDR3 has 15 amino acids. This clonotype was obtained from a human donor with aplastic anemia. The specimen sequenced was sorted CD4+, CD8+, or CD8+CD57+ T cells (not recorded which) from PBMCs. The chain has TRBV30 and TRBJ2-7, with 8 bases identical to TRBD2. The CDR3 is CAWSGGGGSGNEQYF. The CDR3 DNA follows: TGTGCCTGGAGTGGAGGCGGGGGGTCGGGGAACGAGCAGTACTTC.